The 8 T cell receptor beta chains given below trace back to one sample, sequenced in a study of brain T cells in children with intractable seizures (dated by TCRdb to about 2021). The time point tag for this specimen amounts to: blood from clinic visit 5 months post-surgery; TSC patient then seizure free. Library preparation employed the immunoSEQ multiplex PCR assay. What TCRdb holds here is the immuneACCESS table cut down to in-frame rearrangements. Part of the clones is not present; checked against another copy, under half of the missing clones reflect an unresolved V gene, and the others are unexplained. Counted in this sample were about 340,000 clones; 93% of them appeared once. In total, the top ten clones hold 4.5% to 7% of the sample. The material was peripheral blood, obtained 4 to 5 months after surgery. The receptor set was obtained from a boy less than two years old with tuberous sclerosis and intractable seizures.

For the CDR3, the DNA is TGTGCCTGGGGGGACATCGAGCAGTACTTC. Its protein is CAWGDIEQYF. V is TRBV30 and J is TRBJ2-7, with D perhaps matching TRBD1 (6 bases). Germline CDR1 and CDR2: GTSNPN and SVGIG (reference sequence). The CDR3 is 10 amino acids. The V end lost 5 bases, the J end lost 6 bases, and 8 bases lay between the germline ends.

The rearrangement joins TRBV6-2 or TRBV6-3 to TRBJ1-5; unclear D gene. CDR1 MNHEY and CDR2 SVGEGT come from the germline V gene. This CDR3 comprises 13 residues. V lost 5 bases and J lost 6, with 11 bases in between. CDR3 sequence (DNA): TGTGCCAGCAGTCCGGCCAGACCTCAGCCCCAGCATTTT. Translating it yields CASSPARPQPQHF.

V is TRBV24-1 and J is TRBJ1-5; weak D call: TRBD1 (5 bases). CDR3 length: 20 amino acids. Germline-derived CDR1 and CDR2 are KGHDR and SFDVKD. V was shortened by 2 bases and J by 0 bases, with 22 bases between the two germline ends. CDR3 nucleotide sequence: TGTGCCACCAGTGATTGGCCTTACAGGTCTTACCACCATAGCAATCAGCCCCAGCATTTT. Translation: CATSDWPYRSYHHSNQPQHF.

The chain links TRBV2 to TRBJ2-3; 7 bases map to TRBD2. With 5 bases clipped from V and 4 bases from J, the junction kept 15 bases outside the gene matches. CDR3 length: 17 residues. From germline, CDR1 is SNHLY and CDR2 FYNNEI. The CDR3 here is CASSKPTSVGDSDTQYF. The DNA of the CDR3 is TGTGCCAGCAGTAAACCTACTAGCGTTGGTGATTCAGATACGCAGTATTTT.

The chain has TRBV6-5 and TRBJ2-7; TRBD2 matches 8 bases. This CDR3 region has 14 residues. Germline V gene sequence: CDR1 MNHEY, CDR2 SVGAGI. After removal of 6 bases from V and 1 base from J, the junction contained 5 bases not matched to a gene. CDR3 residues: CASRRTSGSYEQYF. The CDR3 nucleotides are TGTGCCAGCAGGCGCACTAGCGGATCCTACGAGCAGTACTTC.

The genes are TRBV27 and TRBJ1-2; D not certain. The V gene lost 3 bases and the J gene lost 5 bases, with 10 bases spanning the gap. CDR1 and CDR2 from the germline V gene are MNHEY and SMNVEV (reference sequence). The CDR3 contains 13 residues. The CDR3 DNA is TGTGCCAGCAGTTTTTCTGGATTTTATGGCTACACCTTC. This gives the protein CASSFSGFYGYTF.

The rearrangement uses TRBV10-3 and TRBJ1-2; TRBD1 agrees at 10 bases. Trimming took 4 bases from V and 2 from J; bases not matched to a gene: 4. The V gene's germline CDR1 is ENHRY and CDR2 SYGVKD. This CDR3 region has 15 residues. The CDR3 DNA reads TGTGCCATCAGTGTAGGGGACAGGGGAAACTATGGCTACACCTTC. Translation: CAISVGDRGNYGYTF.

The chain employs TRBV9 and TRBJ2-3, with a tentative D call TRBD1 (6 bases). CDR1 SGDLS and CDR2 YYNGEE come from the germline V gene. This CDR3 comprises 21 residues. Trimming left V 4 bases short and J 2 bases short, with 32 bases between. The CDR3 DNA follows: TGTGCCAGCAGCCGAAGCCGGGACATCTTAGTATCGGGACACCTCACAGATACGCAGTATTTT. It translates to CASSRSRDILVSGHLTDTQYF.